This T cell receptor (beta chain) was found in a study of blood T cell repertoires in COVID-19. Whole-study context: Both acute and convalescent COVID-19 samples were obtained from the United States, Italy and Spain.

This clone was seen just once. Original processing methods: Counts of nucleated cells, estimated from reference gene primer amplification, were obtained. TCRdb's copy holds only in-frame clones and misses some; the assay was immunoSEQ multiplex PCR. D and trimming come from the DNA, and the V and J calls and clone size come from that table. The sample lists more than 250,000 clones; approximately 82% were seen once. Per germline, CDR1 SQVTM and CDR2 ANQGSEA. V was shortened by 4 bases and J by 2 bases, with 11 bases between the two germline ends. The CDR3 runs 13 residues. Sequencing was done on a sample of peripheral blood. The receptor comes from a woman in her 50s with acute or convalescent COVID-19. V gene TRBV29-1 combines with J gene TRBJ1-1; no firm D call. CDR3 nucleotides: TGCAGCGTTGGTAGAGGGCTTAACACTGAAGCTTTCTTT. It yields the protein CSVGRGLNTEAFF. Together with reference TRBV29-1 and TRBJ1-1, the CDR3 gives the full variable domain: SAVISQKPSRDICQRGTSLTIQCQVDSQVTMMFWYRQQPGQSLTLIATANQGSEATYESGFVIDKFPISRPNLTFSTLTVSNMSPEDSSIYLCSVGRGLNTEAFFGQGTRLTVV.